Included here is one T cell receptor (beta chain) sequence, with context. Its specific antigen is unknown. At one boundary the junction diverges from the germline segment, which might be a read error. These data are taken from a study (dated by TCRdb to the mid-2010s). Some background on the complete study: Whether tumor-infiltrating Tregs in breast cancer are recruited from blood Tregs or converted in situ from other CD4+ T cell subsets was tested.

Findings and caveats that apply to the study as a whole: The TCR gene usage of tumor memory CD4+ T cells clustered together with blood and lymph node memory CD4+ cells and with lymph node naive CD4+ cells. The TCR alpha and beta sequences of tumor-infiltrating Tregs showed the greatest overlap with tumor naive CD4+ T cells, followed by blood naive CD4+ T cells. The larger-cohort validation was restricted to a single TCR beta V-J rearrangement rather than whole repertoires.

The memory CD4+ T cell population was isolated based on a CD4+CD45RO+CD25- phenotype. Tregs, naive and memory CD4+ T cells from tumor, blood and ipsilateral draining lymph nodes of a handful of breast cancer patients underwent full-length TCR alpha and beta sequencing. Tumor tissue and lymph nodes from ipsilateral axillary dissection were perfused with PBS, minced and digested with collagenase I and hyaluronidase. Mononuclear cells from lymph nodes or roughly 54 ml of peripheral blood were isolated by Ficoll density gradient centrifugation. FACS confirmed that the sorted cell populations were more than 90% pure. Amplification of full-length TCR variable regions was done by 5' RACE PCR using constant-region reverse primers, and this step was followed by semi-nested PCR with Nested Universal Primer A. Using the ReliaPrep RNA Cell Miniprep System, total RNA was extracted, and the SMARTer RACE 5'/3' Kit was then used to reverse transcribe the RNA into 5'RACE-ready cDNA. An Illumina MiSeq was used to sequence the full-length TCR alpha and beta libraries, which had been barcoded with multiplex adaptors. As for how the authors treated the data: For each of nine subset-tissue groups, sequencing data from the five patients were pooled, and the groups were compared by unsupervised clustering of TCR gene usage. The Morisita-Horn index was used to calculate repertoire similarity, with shared sequences weighted by how much each contributed to each repertoire. TCRdb reanalyzed the raw reads on its own, using fastp at Q25 for trimming and MiXCR for clone calling, and kept in-frame beta chains. Entries that share a CDR3 protein sequence are merged under the most common genes and DNA. The V and J calls follow TCRdb's processing rather than the paper's. This sample comprises roughly 40,000 distinct CDR3 sequences, 25% to 35% of them detected only once. Jointly, the top ten make up roughly 4% of the sample.

The CDR3 goes from the cysteine to the phenylalanine over 17 residues. CDR3 DNA is the only sequence kept; it has 51 bases, read in frame from the first base. Via the germline V gene, CDR1 is SGHTA and CDR2 FQGNSA. The chain is made from TRBV7-2 and TRBJ2-2, and TRBD2 matches 7 of the central bases. The specimen was memory CD4+ T cells sorted from a lymph node. Explained via the paper, the cell subset or site label denotes: memory CD4+ T cells, CD4+CD45RO+CD25-. This sequence was found in a female donor with breast cancer. The DNA is TGTGCCAGCAGCCCAAACGATCTAGCGGCGGGGACCGGGGAGCTGCTTTTT. Its product reads: CASSPNDLAAGTGELLF.